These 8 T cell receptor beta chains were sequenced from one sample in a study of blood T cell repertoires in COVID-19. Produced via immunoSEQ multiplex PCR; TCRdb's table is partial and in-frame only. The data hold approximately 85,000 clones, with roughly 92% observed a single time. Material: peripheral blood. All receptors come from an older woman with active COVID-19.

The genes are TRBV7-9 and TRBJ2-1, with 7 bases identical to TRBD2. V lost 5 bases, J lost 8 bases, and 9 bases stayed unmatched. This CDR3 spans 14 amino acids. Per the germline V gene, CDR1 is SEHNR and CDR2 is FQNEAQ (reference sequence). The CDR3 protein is CASSPRLAVDEQFF. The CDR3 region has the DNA TGTGCCAGCAGCCCGCGACTAGCCGTGGATGAGCAGTTCTTC.

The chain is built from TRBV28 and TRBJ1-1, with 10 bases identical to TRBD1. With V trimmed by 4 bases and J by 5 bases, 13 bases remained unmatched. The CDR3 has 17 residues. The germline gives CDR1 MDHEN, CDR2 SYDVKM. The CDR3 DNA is TGTGCCAGCAGTTCCTCCTTGACAGGGGGCGAAGTGACTGAAGCTTTCTTT. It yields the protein CASSSSLTGGEVTEAFF.

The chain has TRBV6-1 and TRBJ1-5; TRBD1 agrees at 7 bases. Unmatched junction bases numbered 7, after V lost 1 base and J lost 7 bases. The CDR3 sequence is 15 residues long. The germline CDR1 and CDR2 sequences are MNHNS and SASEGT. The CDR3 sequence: CASSEDRQGGQPQHF. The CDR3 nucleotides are TGTGCCAGCAGTGAAGACCGACAGGGCGGCCAGCCCCAGCATTTT.

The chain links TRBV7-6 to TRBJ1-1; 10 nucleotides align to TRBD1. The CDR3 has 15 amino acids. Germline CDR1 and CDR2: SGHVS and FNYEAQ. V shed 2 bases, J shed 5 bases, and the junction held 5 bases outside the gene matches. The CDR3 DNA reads TGTGCCAGCAGCTTAACGGGACAGGGGCGGACTGAAGCTTTCTTT. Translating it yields CASSLTGQGRTEAFF.

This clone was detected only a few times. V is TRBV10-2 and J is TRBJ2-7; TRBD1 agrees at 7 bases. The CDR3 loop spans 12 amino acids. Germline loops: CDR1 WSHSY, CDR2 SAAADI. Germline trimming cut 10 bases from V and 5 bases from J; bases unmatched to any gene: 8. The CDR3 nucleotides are TGCGCCACCGCGAGACAGGGACACGAGCAGTACTTC. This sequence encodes CATARQGHEQYF.

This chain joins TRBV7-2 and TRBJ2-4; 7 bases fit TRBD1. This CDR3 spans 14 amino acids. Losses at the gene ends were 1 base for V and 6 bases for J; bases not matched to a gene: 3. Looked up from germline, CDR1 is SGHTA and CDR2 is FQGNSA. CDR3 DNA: TGTGCCAGCAGCTTAGTTCGGGACAGAAACATTCAGTACTTC. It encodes CASSLVRDRNIQYF.

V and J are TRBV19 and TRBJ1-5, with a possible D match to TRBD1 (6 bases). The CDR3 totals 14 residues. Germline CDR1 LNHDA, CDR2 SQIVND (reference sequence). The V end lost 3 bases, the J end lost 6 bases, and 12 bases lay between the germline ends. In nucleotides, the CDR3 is TGTGCCAGTAGTATCTCAGGGGAGGGTCAGCCCCAGCATTTT. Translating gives CASSISGEGQPQHF.

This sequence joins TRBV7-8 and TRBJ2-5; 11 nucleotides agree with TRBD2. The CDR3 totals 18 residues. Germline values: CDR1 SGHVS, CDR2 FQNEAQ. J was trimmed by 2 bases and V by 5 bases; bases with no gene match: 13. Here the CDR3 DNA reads TGTGCCAGCAGCATCGGGGCTAGCGGGAGGCCCCCTCAAGAGACCCAGTACTTC. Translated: CASSIGASGRPPQETQYF.